Given below is one T cell receptor beta chain in context. This record belongs to a study of T cells in Graves' hyperthyroidism and ophthalmopathy. These patients, aged 18 to 65, had recently diagnosed hyperthyroidism lasting under 2 months. It was at first hyperthyroidism diagnosis, before any ophthalmopathy symptoms, that the blood sample was taken. Amplification of TCR beta CDR3 regions was performed using RNA transcripts as template. HTBI primers were employed in a first-round RT-PCR of the TCR CDR3. MiXCR, applied by TCRdb to the multiplex PCR reads, yields one record per CDR3 protein. The sample consists of roughly 580,000 distinct CDR3 sequences, roughly 14% of them appearing once. Per germline, CDR1 LNHDA and CDR2 SQIVND (reference sequence). This CDR3 has 12 amino acids. V shed 5 bases and J shed 5 bases, with 9 bases lying between them.

The sequence came from a woman aged 30 to 39 with Graves' hyperthyroidism that later progressed to Graves' ophthalmopathy. The sequenced material came from blood. V usage is TRBV19 and J usage is TRBJ2-5; D gene uncertain. CDR3 in amino acids: CASSLPWETQYF. The CDR3 DNA reads TGTGCCAGTAGTCTGCCGTGGGAGACCCAGTACTTC.